This T cell receptor (beta chain) is drawn from a study of monozygotic twins with inflammatory bowel disease. Overall study findings and caveats: IBD patients, compared with healthy twins, shared fewer clonotypes with others (especially with disease activity).

TCRdb reprocessed the 5' RACE reads; each CDR3 protein has one entry and no DNA is given. The sample totals roughly 100,000 distinct CDR3 sequences. Germline assignment: CDR1 PRHDT and CDR2 FYEKMQ (reference sequence). This CDR3 region has 14 residues. A note on this clonotype: The antigen remains undetermined.

The receptor was isolated from a human donor with ulcerative colitis or Crohn's disease, or a healthy co-twin of an affected twin (not recorded which). The genes are TRBV13 and TRBJ1-1. The material sequenced was blood. CDR3 loop: CASSLGVLNTEAFF.